This T cell receptor beta chain was retrieved from a study of cytomegalovirus exposure and HLA in healthy donors. Profiled with immunoSEQ multiplex PCR; TCRdb holds only in-frame clones, not every one. The sample comprises approximately 120,000 clones, approximately 94% of which are singletons, and more than 0.9% rests with the top ten. The CDR3 sequence is 15 residues long. The trim removed 4 bases at V and 8 bases at J, leaving 7 bases unmatched. The germline V gene has CDR1 MNHEY and CDR2 SMNVEV (reference sequence). The study, taken as a whole, reports: Researchers catalogued roughly 150 TCR beta chains as cytomegalovirus-associated.

About this clone: What it recognizes is unknown.

Sample: PBMCs. The sequence was collected from a young woman in good health and CMV-seronegative. The chain uses TRBV27 and TRBJ2-1; 11 nucleotides align to TRBD2. The CDR3, as DNA: TGTGCCAGCAGTTCTCTTACTAGCGGGAGCTATGAGCAGTTCTTC. As protein: CASSSLTSGSYEQFF.